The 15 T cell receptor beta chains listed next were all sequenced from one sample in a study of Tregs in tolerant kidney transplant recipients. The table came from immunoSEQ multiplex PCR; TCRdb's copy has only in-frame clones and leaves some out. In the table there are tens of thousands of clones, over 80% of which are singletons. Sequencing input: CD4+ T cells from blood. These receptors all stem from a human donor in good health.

This CDR3 reads CASSEGGEIYGYTF. The CDR3, as DNA: TGTGCCAGCAGTGAAGGGGGTGAGATATATGGCTACACCTTC. The chain recombines TRBV2 with TRBJ1-2; D remains ambiguous. V lost 1 base and J lost 5, with 11 bases in between. Germline V CDR1 and CDR2: SNHLY, FYNNEI. The CDR3 is 14 residues long.

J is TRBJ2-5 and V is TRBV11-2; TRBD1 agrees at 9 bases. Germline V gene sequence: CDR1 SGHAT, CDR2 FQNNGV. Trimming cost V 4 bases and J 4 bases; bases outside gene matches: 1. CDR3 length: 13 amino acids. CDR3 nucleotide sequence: TGTGCCAGCAGCTCACAGGGGGCAGAGACCCAGTACTTC. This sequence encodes CASSSQGAETQYF.

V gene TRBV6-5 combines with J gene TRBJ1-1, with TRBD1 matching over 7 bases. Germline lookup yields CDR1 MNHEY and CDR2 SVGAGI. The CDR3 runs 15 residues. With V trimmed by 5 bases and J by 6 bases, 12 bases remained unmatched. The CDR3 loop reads CASSARQGGWAEAFF. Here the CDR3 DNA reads TGTGCCAGCAGTGCCCGACAGGGAGGTTGGGCTGAAGCTTTCTTT.

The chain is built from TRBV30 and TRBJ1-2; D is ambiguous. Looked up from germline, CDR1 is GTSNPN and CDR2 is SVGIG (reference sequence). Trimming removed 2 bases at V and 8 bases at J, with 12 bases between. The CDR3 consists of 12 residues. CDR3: CAWSRGVRGYTF. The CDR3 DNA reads TGTGCCTGGAGTCGGGGAGTCAGGGGCTACACCTTC. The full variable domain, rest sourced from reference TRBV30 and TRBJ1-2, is SQTIHQWPATLVQPVGSPLSLECTVEGTSNPNLYWYRQAAGRGLQLLFYSVGIGQISSEVPQNLSASRPQDRQFILSSKKLLLSDSGFYLCAWSRGVRGYTFGSGTRLTVV.

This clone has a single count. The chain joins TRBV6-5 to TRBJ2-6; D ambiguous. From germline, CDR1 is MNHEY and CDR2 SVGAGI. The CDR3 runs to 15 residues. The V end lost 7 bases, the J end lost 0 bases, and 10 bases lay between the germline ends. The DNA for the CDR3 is TGTGCCAGCATGTTTCTAAGCTCTGGGGCCAACGTCCTGACTTTC. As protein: CASMFLSSGANVLTF.

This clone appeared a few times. The CDR3 sequence is CAISGQTGLYNEQFF. CDR3 sequence (DNA): TGTGCCATCAGTGGACAAACGGGACTCTACAATGAGCAGTTCTTC. V is TRBV10-3 and J is TRBJ2-1, with a weak D call TRBD2 (6 bases). Germline assignment: CDR1 ENHRY and CDR2 SYGVKD. This CDR3 spans 15 amino acids. The germline V and J ends were trimmed by 4 bases and 3 bases, with 13 bases remaining between them.

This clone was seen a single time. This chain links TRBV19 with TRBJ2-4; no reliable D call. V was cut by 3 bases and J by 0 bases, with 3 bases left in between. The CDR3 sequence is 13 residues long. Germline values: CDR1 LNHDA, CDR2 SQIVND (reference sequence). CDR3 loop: CASSIEAKNIQYF. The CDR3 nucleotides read TGTGCCAGTAGTATCGAAGCCAAAAACATTCAGTACTTC.

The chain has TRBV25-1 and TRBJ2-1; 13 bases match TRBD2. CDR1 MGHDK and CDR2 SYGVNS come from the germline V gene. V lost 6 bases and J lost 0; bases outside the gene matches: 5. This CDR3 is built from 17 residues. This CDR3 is CASRRTSGGGSYNEQFF. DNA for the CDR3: TGTGCCAGCAGGAGAACTAGCGGGGGGGGCTCCTACAATGAGCAGTTCTTC. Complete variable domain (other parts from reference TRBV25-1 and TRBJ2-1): EADIYQTPRYLVIGTGKKITLECSQTMGHDKMYWYQQDPGMELHLIHYSYGVNSTEKGDLSSESTVSRIRTEHFPLTLESARPSHTSQYLCASRRTSGGGSYNEQFFGPGTRLTVL.

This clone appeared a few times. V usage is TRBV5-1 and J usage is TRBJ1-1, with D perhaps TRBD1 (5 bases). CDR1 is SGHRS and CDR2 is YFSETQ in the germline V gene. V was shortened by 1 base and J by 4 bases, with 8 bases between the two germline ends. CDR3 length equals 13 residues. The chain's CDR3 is CASSLYGGTEAFF. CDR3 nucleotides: TGCGCCAGCAGCTTGTACGGGGGCACTGAAGCTTTCTTT.

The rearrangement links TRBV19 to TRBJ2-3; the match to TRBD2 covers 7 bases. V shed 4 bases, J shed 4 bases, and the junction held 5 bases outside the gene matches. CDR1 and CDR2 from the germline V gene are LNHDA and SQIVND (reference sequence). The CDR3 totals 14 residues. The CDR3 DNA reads TGTGCCAGTAGTACGACAAGCGGGGCAGATACGCAGTATTTT. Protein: CASSTTSGADTQYF.

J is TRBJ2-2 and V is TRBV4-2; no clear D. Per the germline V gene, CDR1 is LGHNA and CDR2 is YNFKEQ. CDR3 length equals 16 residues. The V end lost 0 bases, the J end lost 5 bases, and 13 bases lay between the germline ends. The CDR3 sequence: CASSQDRAIQTGELFF. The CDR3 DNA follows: TGTGCCAGCAGCCAAGATAGGGCGATTCAAACCGGGGAGCTGTTTTTT.

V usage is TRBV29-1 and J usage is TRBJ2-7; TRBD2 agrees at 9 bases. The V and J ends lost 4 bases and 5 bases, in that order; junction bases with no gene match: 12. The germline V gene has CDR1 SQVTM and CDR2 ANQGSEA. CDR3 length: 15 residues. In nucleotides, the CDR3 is TGCAGCGTTGCGTTCGGTGGCGGGAGGGCCCACGAGCAGTACTTC. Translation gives CSVAFGGGRAHEQYF.

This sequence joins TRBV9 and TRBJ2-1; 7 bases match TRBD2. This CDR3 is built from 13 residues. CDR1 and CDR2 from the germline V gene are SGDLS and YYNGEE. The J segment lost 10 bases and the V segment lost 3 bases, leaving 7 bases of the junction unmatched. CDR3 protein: CASSDGDYREQFF. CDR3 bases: TGTGCCAGCAGCGACGGGGACTATCGGGAGCAGTTCTTC.

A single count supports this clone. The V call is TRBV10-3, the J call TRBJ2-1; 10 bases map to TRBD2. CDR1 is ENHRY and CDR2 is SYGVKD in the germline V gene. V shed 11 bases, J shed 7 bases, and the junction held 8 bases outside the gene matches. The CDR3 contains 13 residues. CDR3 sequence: CASSSGSSNEQFF. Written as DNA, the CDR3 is TGTGCCTCCTCTAGCGGGAGTTCAAATGAGCAGTTCTTC.

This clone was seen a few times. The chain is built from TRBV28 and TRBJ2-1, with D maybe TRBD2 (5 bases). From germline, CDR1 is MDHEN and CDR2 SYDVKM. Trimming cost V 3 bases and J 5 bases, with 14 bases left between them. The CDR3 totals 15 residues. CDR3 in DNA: TGTGCCAGCAGTTTGGGCGGGCTGAGGGACAATGAGCAGTTCTTC. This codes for CASSLGGLRDNEQFF.